The T cell receptor (beta chain) under discussion was sequenced for a study of blood T cell repertoires in COVID-19. V dropped 6 bases and J dropped 6; count of bases not matched to a gene: 1. This CDR3 has 13 amino acids. The germline gives CDR1 MDHEN, CDR2 SYDVKM. TCRdb's copy holds only in-frame clones and misses some; the assay was immunoSEQ multiplex PCR. The table shows 65,000 to 90,000 clones, with roughly 87% occurring only once. The receptor was isolated from a man older than 75 with acute or convalescent COVID-19. The chain uses TRBV28 and TRBJ1-5; 11 bases map to TRBD1. Material for sequencing was peripheral blood. CDR3 nucleotide sequence: TGTGCCAGCAGGGACAGGGGGCCTCAGCCCCAGCATTTT. Residues: CASRDRGPQPQHF.